A single sample is the source of the 17 T cell receptor beta chains below, sequenced in a study of read filtering for tumor transcriptome and immune sequencing. From roughly 0.4 ug of RNA, a library with molecular barcoded alpha/delta and beta/gamma adaptors was made. Each CDR3 protein gets one entry after TCRdb re-called the reads with MiXCR. The repertoire consists of 35,000 to 45,000 distinct CDR3 sequences, with 12% to 15% occurring once and the leading ten covering about 38%. The sequenced sample consisted of a population of CD138-negative cells sorted from bone marrow. Source of these receptors: a donor at least 40 years old with multiple myeloma.

This clonotype was detected many times. V and J are TRBV6-2 or TRBV6-3 and TRBJ2-3; perhaps TRBD1 as D (5 bases). CDR3 length: 17 amino acids. The germline V and J ends were trimmed by 2 bases and 1 base, with 16 bases remaining between them. The germline V gene has CDR1 MNHEY and CDR2 SVGEGT. The CDR3 DNA is TGTGCCAGCAGTTACAAGACTTCTCAAGGGGGCACAGATACGCAGTATTTT. Its translation: CASSYKTSQGGTDTQYF.

This clonotype was counted between two and nine times. It may be a read error: a sequence one base away is much more abundant. The chain uses TRBV20-1 and TRBJ1-1; possible D gene TRBD1, 5 bases. CDR1 is DFQATT and CDR2 is SNEGSKA in the germline V gene (reference sequence). With 5 bases removed from V and 9 bases from J, the gap between germline ends came to 10 bases. The CDR3 has 10 residues. CDR3 sequence reads: CSAHQDKAFF. DNA of the CDR3: TGCAGTGCTCACCAGGACAAAGCTTTCTTT.

By sample share, this clonotype is medium-sized. DNA of the CDR3: TGCGCCAGCAGCTTAAGGGATCTAGGTTTAACAGATACGCAGTATTTT. Translating gives CASSLRDLGLTDTQYF. The V gene is TRBV5-1, the J gene TRBJ2-3; no clear D. The ends were cut back, 2 bases at V and 3 bases at J, with 16 bases in the middle. Germline-derived CDR1 and CDR2 are SGHRS and YFSETQ. The CDR3 is 16 amino acids.

This clonotype has a count of ten or more. The chain employs TRBV30 and TRBJ2-1; 7 nucleotides match TRBD2. Germline V lookup: CDR1 GTSNPN, CDR2 SVGIG (reference sequence). The CDR3 is made up of 14 amino acids. V dropped 3 bases and J dropped 9; count of bases not matched to a gene: 11. In nucleotides, the CDR3 is TGTGCCTGGAGGCAGGTAGGGACTAAGAGTGAGCAGTTCTTC. Its protein is CAWRQVGTKSEQFF.

This clonotype was seen repeatedly, ten times or more. This chain connects TRBV25-1 to TRBJ2-2; 8 positions match TRBD1. J gave up 6 bases and V 4 bases, and 4 bases lay outside the gene matches. This CDR3 is built from 14 residues. Germline CDR1 and CDR2: MGHDK and SYGVNS. In DNA, the CDR3 is TGTGCCAGCAGTGGGACAGGGATACCCGGGGAGCTGTTTTTT. As protein: CASSGTGIPGELFF.

This clonotype was observed at least ten times. This sequence joins TRBV20-1 and TRBJ2-3; 10 nucleotides line up with TRBD2. CDR3 size: 16 residues. Germline CDR1 reads DFQATT; CDR2 reads SNEGSKA (reference sequence). With 1 base clipped from V and 0 bases from J, the junction kept 4 bases outside the gene matches. CDR3: CSARGLAGVSTDTQYF. CDR3 nucleotides: TGCAGTGCTAGAGGGCTAGCGGGGGTTAGCACAGATACGCAGTATTTT.

There are many counts of this clonotype. V and J are TRBV29-1 and TRBJ2-1; TRBD2 aligns across 9 bases. J was trimmed by 7 bases and V by 5 bases; bases with no gene match: 9. Per germline, CDR1 SQVTM and CDR2 ANQGSEA. The CDR3 is 14 residues long. The CDR3 loop is CSVSREGLRNEQFF. CDR3 bases: TGCAGCGTTTCGCGGGAGGGCCTTAGGAATGAGCAGTTCTTC.

This clonotype was found many times. CDR3 in DNA: TGTGCCAGCAGCCGGGGACTGTTCACTGAAGCTTTCTTT. It encodes CASSRGLFTEAFF. The chain has TRBV6-5 and TRBJ1-1; maybe TRBD1 (5 bases). V lost 6 bases, J lost 4 bases, and 12 bases lay in between. Germline CDR1 MNHEY, CDR2 SVGAGI. This CDR3 is 13 amino acids long.

The chain is built from TRBV7-2 and TRBJ2-1; D is perhaps TRBD1 or TRBD2 (6 bases each). CDR3 length: 14 residues. The V end lost 5 bases, the J end lost 10 bases, and 18 bases lay between the germline ends. Germline CDR1 and CDR2: SGHTA and FQGNSA. The CDR3 nucleotides are TGTGCCAGCAGCCCCACCTCGGGGGCGGGAGAGCAGTTCTTC. Encoded protein: CASSPTSGAGEQFF.

This clonotype was observed many times. The V and J genes are TRBV7-6 and TRBJ2-3; 9 bases are shared with TRBD2. CDR3 length: 15 residues. V shed 5 bases, J shed 6 bases, and the junction held 9 bases outside the gene matches. Germline V gives CDR1 SGHVS, CDR2 FNYEAQ. The DNA of the CDR3 is TGTGCCAGCAGCGAGACGGGACTAGCTCGTGATACGCAGTATTTT. This sequence encodes CASSETGLARDTQYF.

This clonotype was counted at least ten times. The chain has TRBV29-1 and TRBJ1-2; perhaps TRBD1 as D (6 bases). Germline V lookup: CDR1 SQVTM, CDR2 ANQGSEA. The CDR3 extends over 13 amino acids. The V and J ends lost 5 bases and 6 bases respectively, with 16 bases between them. CDR3 region: CSVTVGGQDGYTF. The CDR3 coding sequence is TGCAGCGTTACTGTGGGGGGCCAAGATGGCTACACCTTC.

A few counts support this clonotype. Being one base from a much bigger clone, this may be a read error. The chain links TRBV5-1 to TRBJ2-6, with D unclear. The CDR3 has 16 amino acids. V shed 3 bases and J shed 2 bases, with 12 bases lying between them. The germline V gene has CDR1 SGHRS and CDR2 YFSETQ. The chain's CDR3 is CASSWMSGPGANVLTF. CDR3 coding DNA: TGCGCCAGCAGCTGGATGTCCGGCCCTGGGGCCAACGTCCTGACTTTC.

This clonotype was observed a handful of times. This chain links TRBV7-2 with TRBJ2-7; tentative D call: TRBD2 (6 bases). Germline V gene sequence: CDR1 SGHTA, CDR2 FQGNSA. Trimming removed 1 base from V and 0 bases from J, with 13 bases in between. This CDR3 is 16 amino acids long. The CDR3 spells CASSLGRAALSYEQYF. The CDR3 region has the DNA TGTGCCAGCAGCTTAGGGAGGGCAGCCCTCTCCTACGAGCAGTACTTC.

This clonotype was seen ten or more times. This chain connects TRBV19 to TRBJ1-5; perhaps TRBD1 as D (5 bases). Trimming pared 8 bases from V and 6 bases from J, leaving 17 bases between. CDR3 size: 14 residues. CDR1 LNHDA and CDR2 SQIVND come from the germline V gene (reference sequence). Written as DNA, the CDR3 is TGTGCCAGTGGGGCGGGGCCCGTGAGTCAGCCCCAGCATTTT. Translating it yields CASGAGPVSQPQHF.

This clonotype came up many times. The chain employs TRBV5-1 and TRBJ2-4, with D unclear. The germline V and J ends were trimmed by 0 bases and 1 base, with 14 bases remaining between them. The CDR3 contains 17 residues. Germline lookup yields CDR1 SGHRS and CDR2 YFSETQ. CDR3 sequence (DNA): TGCGCCAGCAGCTTGGCCACCGGTTCTTGGGCCAAAAACATTCAGTACTTC. Translated, it gives CASSLATGSWAKNIQYF. The full variable domain, rest sourced from reference TRBV5-1 and TRBJ2-4, is KAGVTQTPRYLIKTRGQQVTLSCSPISGHRSVSWYQQTPGQGLQFLFEYFSETQRNKGNFPGRFSGRQFSNSRSEMNVSTLELGDSALYLCASSLATGSWAKNIQYFGAGTRLSVL.

This clonotype has at least ten counts. This CDR3 is CATSDKSGQGTGELFF. The CDR3 nucleotides are TGTGCCACCAGTGATAAATCCGGGCAGGGGACCGGGGAGCTGTTTTTT. The chain links TRBV24-1 to TRBJ2-2; weak D call: TRBD1 (6 bases). The CDR3 runs 16 residues. The V and J ends lost 3 bases and 5 bases respectively, with 15 bases between them. The germline V gene encodes CDR1 KGHDR and CDR2 SFDVKD.

In its sample, this clonotype was seen many times. This chain uses TRBV10-3 with TRBJ2-1, with 8 bases aligning to TRBD2. Germline CDR1 ENHRY, CDR2 SYGVKD. Trimming removed 6 bases from V and 3 bases from J; junction bases left unmatched: 13. CDR3 length: 17 residues. CDR3 in DNA: TGTGCCATCAGGGGGGAGTTTGAGCGGGAGAGCTACAATGAGCAGTTCTTC. This translates into CAIRGEFERESYNEQFF.